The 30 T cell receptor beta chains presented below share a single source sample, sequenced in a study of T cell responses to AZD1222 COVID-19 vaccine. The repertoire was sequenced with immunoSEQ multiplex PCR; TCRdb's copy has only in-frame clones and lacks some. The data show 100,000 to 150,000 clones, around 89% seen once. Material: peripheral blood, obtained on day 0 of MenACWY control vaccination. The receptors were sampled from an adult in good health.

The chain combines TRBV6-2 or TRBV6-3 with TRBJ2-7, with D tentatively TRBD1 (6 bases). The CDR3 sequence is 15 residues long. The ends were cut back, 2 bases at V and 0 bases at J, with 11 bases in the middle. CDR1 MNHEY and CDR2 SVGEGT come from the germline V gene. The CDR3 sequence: CASSYDGGASYEQYF. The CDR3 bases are TGTGCCAGCAGTTACGATGGGGGCGCCTCCTACGAGCAGTACTTC.

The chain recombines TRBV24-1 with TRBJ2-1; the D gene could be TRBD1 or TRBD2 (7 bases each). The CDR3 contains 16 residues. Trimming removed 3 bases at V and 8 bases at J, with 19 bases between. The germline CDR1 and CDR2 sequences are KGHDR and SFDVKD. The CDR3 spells CATSDASGIRGDEQFF. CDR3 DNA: TGTGCCACCAGTGATGCGAGCGGGATCAGGGGGGATGAGCAGTTCTTC.

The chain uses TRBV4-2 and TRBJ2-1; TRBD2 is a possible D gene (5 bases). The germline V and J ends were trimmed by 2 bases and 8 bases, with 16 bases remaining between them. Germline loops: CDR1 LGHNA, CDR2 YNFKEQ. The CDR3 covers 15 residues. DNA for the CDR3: TGTGCCAGCAGCCAAACCCGGGGTAGCTTCGATGAGCAGTTCTTC. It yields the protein CASSQTRGSFDEQFF.

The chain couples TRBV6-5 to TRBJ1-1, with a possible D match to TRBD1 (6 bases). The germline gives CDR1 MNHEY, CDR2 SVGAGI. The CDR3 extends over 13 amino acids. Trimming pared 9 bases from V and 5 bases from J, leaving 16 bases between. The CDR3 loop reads CASSGTQGTEAFF. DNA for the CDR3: TGTGCCAGTTCCGGGACACAGGGTACTGAAGCTTTCTTT.

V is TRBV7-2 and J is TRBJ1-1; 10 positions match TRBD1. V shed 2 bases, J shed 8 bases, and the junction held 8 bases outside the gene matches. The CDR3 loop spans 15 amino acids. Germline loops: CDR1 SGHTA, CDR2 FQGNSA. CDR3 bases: TGTGCCAGCAGCTTAATCACGACAGGGGGCGAGGAAGCTTTCTTT. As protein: CASSLITTGGEEAFF.

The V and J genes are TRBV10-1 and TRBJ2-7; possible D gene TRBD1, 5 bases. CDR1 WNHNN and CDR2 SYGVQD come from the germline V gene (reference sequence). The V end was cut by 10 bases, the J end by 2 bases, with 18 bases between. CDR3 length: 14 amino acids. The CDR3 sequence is CAKEIRKGAYEQYF. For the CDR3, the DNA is TGCGCCAAGGAAATACGAAAAGGGGCCTACGAGCAGTACTTC.

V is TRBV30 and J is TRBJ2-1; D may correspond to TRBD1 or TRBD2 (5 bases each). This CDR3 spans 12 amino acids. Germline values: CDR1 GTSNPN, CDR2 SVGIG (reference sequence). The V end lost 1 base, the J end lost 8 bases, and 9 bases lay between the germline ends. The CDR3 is CAWSGGAHEQFF. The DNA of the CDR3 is TGTGCCTGGAGTGGAGGGGCGCATGAGCAGTTCTTC.

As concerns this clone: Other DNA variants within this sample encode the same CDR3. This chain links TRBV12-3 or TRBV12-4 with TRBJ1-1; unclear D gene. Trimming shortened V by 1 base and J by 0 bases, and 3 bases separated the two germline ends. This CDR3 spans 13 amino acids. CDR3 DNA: TGTGCCAGCAGTTTAGGCGTGAACACTGAAGCTTTCTTT. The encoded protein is CASSLGVNTEAFF.

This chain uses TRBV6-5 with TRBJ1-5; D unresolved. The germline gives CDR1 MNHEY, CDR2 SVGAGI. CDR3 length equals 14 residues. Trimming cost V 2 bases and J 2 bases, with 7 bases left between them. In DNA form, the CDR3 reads TGTGCCAGCAGTTACCAGGCGGGCAATCAGCCCCAGCATTTT. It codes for CASSYQAGNQPQHF.

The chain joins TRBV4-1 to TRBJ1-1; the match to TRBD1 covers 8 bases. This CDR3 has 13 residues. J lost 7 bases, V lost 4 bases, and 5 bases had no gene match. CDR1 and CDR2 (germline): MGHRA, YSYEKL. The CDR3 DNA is TGCGCCAGCAGCCTACAGGGGGGGAGTGAAGCTTTCTTT. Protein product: CASSLQGGSEAFF.

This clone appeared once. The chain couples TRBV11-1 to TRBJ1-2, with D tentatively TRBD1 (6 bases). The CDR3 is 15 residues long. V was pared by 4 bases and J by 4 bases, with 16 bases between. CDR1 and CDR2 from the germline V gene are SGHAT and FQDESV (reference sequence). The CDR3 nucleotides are TGTGCCAGCAGCTCATACCGCCGGGACACCTATGGCTACACCTTC. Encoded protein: CASSSYRRDTYGYTF.

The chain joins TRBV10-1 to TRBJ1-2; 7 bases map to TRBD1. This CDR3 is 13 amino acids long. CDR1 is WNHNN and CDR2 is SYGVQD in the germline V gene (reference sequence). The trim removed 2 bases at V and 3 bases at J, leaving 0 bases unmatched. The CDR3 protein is CASSEDRDYGYTF. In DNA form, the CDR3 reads TGCGCCAGCAGTGAGGACAGGGACTATGGCTACACCTTC.

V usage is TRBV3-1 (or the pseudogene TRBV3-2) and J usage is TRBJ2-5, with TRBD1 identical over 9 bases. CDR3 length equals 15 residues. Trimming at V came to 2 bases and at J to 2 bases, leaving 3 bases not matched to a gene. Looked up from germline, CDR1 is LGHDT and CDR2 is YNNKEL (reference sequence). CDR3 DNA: TGTGCCAGCAGCCAACCCGGACAGGGGCAAGAGACCCAGTACTTC. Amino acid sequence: CASSQPGQGQETQYF.

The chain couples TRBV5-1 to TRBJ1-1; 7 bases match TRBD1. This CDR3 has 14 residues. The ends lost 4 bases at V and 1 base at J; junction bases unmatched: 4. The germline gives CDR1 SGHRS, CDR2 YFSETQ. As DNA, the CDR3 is TGCGCCAGCAGCCAAAACAGGGGGAACACTGAAGCTTTCTTT. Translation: CASSQNRGNTEAFF.

The CDR3 sequence: CASSPTGIVNQPQHF. The DNA of the CDR3 is TGTGCCAGCAGCCCGACCGGTATAGTGAATCAGCCCCAGCATTTT. V usage is TRBV5-5 and J usage is TRBJ1-5; no clear D. The CDR3 is 15 residues long. Germline CDR1 SGHKS, CDR2 YYEKEE (reference sequence). V was cut by 4 bases and J by 4 bases, with 15 bases left in between.

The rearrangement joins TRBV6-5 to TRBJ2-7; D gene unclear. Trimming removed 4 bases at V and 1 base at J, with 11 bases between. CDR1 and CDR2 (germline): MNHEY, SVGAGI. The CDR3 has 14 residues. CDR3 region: CASSLEHGSYEQYF. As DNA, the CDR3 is TGTGCCAGCAGTTTGGAGCACGGGTCCTACGAGCAGTACTTC.

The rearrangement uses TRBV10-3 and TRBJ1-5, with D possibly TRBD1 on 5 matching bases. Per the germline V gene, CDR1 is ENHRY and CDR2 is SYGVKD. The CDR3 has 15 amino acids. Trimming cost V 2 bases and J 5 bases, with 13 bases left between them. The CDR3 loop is CAISEGSGADQPQHF. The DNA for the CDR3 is TGTGCCATCAGTGAGGGGTCCGGGGCGGATCAGCCCCAGCATTTT.

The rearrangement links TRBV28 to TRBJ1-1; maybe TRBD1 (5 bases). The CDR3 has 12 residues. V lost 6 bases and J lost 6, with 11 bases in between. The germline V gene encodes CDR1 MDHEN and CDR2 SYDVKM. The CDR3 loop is CASSKRQSEAFF. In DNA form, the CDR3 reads TGTGCCAGCAGCAAACGACAGTCTGAAGCTTTCTTT. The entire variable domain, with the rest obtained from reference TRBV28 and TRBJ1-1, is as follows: DVKVTQSSRYLVKRTGEKVFLECVQDMDHENMFWYRQDPGLGLRLIYFSYDVKMKEKGDIPEGYSVSREKKERFSLILESASTNQTSMYLCASSKRQSEAFFGQGTRLTVV.

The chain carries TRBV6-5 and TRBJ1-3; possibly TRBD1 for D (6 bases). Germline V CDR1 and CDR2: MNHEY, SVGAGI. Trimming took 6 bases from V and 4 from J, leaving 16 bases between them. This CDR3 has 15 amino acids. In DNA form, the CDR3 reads TGTGCCAGCAGCCCCCAACAGGGATACGGAAACACCATATATTTT. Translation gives CASSPQQGYGNTIYF.

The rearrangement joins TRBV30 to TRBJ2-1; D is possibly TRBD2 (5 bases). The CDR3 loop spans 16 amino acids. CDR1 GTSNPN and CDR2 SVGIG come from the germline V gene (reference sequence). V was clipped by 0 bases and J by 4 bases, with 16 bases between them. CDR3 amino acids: CAWSVIGAGGYNEQFF. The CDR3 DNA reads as TGTGCCTGGAGTGTTATAGGCGCTGGAGGTTACAATGAGCAGTTCTTC.

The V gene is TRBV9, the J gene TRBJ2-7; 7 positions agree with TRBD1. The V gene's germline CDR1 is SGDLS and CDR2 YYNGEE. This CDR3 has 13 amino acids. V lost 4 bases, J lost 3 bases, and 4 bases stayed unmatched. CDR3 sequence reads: CASSTRTGYEQYF. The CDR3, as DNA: TGTGCCAGCAGCACCCGGACAGGCTACGAGCAGTACTTC.

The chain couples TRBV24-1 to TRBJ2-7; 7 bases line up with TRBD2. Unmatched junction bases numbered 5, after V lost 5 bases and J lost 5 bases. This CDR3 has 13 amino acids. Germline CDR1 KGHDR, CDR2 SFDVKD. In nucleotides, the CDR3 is TGTGCCACCAGTGTCGGGACTAACGACGAGCAGTACTTC. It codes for CATSVGTNDEQYF.

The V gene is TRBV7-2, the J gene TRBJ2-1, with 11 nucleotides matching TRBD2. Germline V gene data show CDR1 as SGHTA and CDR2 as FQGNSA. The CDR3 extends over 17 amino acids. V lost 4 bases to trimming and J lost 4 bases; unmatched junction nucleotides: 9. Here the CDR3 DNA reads TGTGCCAGCAGCTCCTCGTACCTAGCGGGAGGTTACAATGAGCAGTTCTTC. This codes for CASSSSYLAGGYNEQFF.

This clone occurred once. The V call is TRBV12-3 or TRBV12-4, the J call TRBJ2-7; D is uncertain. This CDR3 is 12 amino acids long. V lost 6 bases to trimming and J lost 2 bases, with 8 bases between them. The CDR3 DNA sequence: TGTGCCAGCAGCCAGAGCGCCTACGAGCAGTACTTC. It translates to CASSQSAYEQYF.

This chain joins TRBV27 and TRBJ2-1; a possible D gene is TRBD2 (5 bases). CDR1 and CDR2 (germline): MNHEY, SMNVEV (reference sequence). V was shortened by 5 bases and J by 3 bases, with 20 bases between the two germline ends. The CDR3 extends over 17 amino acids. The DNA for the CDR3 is TGTGCCAGCAGTCCTGACGTATCCGTAGCGAGCTACAATGAGCAGTTCTTC. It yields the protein CASSPDVSVASYNEQFF.

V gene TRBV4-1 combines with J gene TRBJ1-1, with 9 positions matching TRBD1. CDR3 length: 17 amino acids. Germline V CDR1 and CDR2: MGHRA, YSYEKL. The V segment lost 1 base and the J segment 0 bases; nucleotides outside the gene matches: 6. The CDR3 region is CASSQVGTGYMNTEAFF. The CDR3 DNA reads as TGCGCCAGCAGCCAAGTGGGGACAGGGTATATGAACACTGAAGCTTTCTTT.

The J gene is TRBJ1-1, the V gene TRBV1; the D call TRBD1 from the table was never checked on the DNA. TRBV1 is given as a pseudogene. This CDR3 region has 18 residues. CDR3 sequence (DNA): TGCACCAGCAGCCAAGATAGAAGACAGGGGGGCATGAACACTGAAGCTTTCTTT. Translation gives CTSSQDRRQGGMNTEAFF.

CDR3 coding DNA: TGCAGCGTCGCCGGGGCGAGGAACACTGAAGCTTTCTTT. Protein product: CSVAGARNTEAFF. This chain uses TRBV29-1 with TRBJ1-1; D may be TRBD1 (5 bases). The CDR3 has 13 amino acids. With 6 bases removed from V and 1 base from J, the gap between germline ends came to 12 bases. Germline V gives CDR1 SQVTM, CDR2 ANQGSEA.

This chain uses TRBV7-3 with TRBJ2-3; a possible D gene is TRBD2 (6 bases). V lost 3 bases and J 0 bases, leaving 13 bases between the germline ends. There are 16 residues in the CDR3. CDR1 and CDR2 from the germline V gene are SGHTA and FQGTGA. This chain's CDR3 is CASSLRAGLSTDTQYF. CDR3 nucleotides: TGTGCCAGCAGCTTGCGAGCGGGCCTTAGCACAGATACGCAGTATTTT.

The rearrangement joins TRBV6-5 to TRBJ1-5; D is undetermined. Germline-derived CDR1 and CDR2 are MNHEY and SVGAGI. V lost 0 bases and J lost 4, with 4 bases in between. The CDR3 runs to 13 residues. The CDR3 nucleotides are TGTGCCAGCAGTTACTCGATAAATCAGCCCCAGCATTTT. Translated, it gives CASSYSINQPQHF.